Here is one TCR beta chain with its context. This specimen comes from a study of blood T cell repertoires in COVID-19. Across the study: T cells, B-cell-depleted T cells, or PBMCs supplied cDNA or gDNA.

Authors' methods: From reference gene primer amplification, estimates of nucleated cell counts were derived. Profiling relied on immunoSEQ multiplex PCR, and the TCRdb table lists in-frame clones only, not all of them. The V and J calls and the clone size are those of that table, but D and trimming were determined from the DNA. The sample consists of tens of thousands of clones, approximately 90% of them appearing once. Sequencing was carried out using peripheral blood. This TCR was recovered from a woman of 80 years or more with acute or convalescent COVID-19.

In nucleotides, the CDR3 is TGTGCCAGCAGTCCGGCGGCCGGTGGCTACACCTTC. This sequence encodes CASSPAAGGYTF. The rearrangement uses TRBV6-5 and TRBJ1-2; D not certain. This CDR3 is 12 amino acids long. The germline V gene encodes CDR1 MNHEY and CDR2 SVGAGI. The V gene lost 5 bases and the J gene lost 7 bases, with 11 bases spanning the gap.